These 5 T cell receptor beta chains were sequenced from one sample in a study of regulatory T cells in long-lasting Graves disease. CDR3 regions were amplified by Arm-PCR using iRepertoire HTBI primers to build TCR beta libraries. MiXCR, applied by TCRdb to the multiplex PCR reads, yields one record per CDR3 protein. The top ten hold 20% of the sample, which has roughly 400,000 distinct CDR3 sequences, around 20% seen once. The sample's time point: persistent/refractory GD, antithyroid drugs over 5 years with positive TRAb. Following extraction of RNA from PBMCs, that RNA was used to make the TCR library. Sequenced here: peripheral blood mononuclear cells (PBMCs), sampled when the disease was refractory, from a patient treated with antithyroid drugs. These receptors were obtained from a female donor with Graves disease.

The V gene is TRBV6-1, the J gene TRBJ2-4; D is perhaps TRBD1 (5 bases). The CDR3 length is 14 residues. Between the trimmed V and J ends, which lost 4 bases and 2 bases, there was a span of 9 bases. Germline V gene lookup returns CDR1 MNHNS and CDR2 SASEGT. In DNA, the CDR3 is TGTGCCAGCAGTGGGACAACTTCCAAAAACATTCAGTACTTC. This encodes CASSGTTSKNIQYF.

This clonotype was recorded at least ten times. V usage is TRBV20-1 and J usage is TRBJ2-7; D is possibly TRBD2 (5 bases). V lost 1 base to trimming and J lost 4 bases, with 5 bases between them. This CDR3 has 11 amino acids. Per the germline V gene, CDR1 is DFQATT and CDR2 is SNEGSKA (reference sequence). For the CDR3, the DNA is TGCAGTGCTAGAGGCGGGTACGAGCAGTACTTC. Its protein is CSARGGYEQYF.

This clonotype turned up a few times. The chain has TRBV7-2 and TRBJ2-2; TRBD1 matches at 8 bases. J lost 6 bases, V lost 0 bases, and 21 bases had no gene match. The germline CDR1 and CDR2 sequences are SGHTA and FQGNSA. The CDR3 runs to 21 residues. CDR3 residues: CASSLARQGIDLMGWAGELFF. DNA for the CDR3: TGTGCCAGCAGCTTAGCGCGACAGGGGATAGATCTTATGGGCTGGGCCGGGGAGCTGTTTTTT.

This clonotype was counted only a few times. The chain joins TRBV4-1 to TRBJ2-7; TRBD2 matches 10 bases. V shed 4 bases, J shed 1 base, and the junction held 10 bases outside the gene matches. The CDR3 length is 17 residues. Germline V gene sequence: CDR1 MGHRA, CDR2 YSYEKL. The CDR3 here is CASSLLPGLAFSYEQYF. The CDR3, as DNA: TGCGCCAGCAGCCTATTACCGGGACTAGCGTTTTCCTACGAGCAGTACTTC.

This clonotype was seen only a few times. This rearrangement joins TRBV7-2 to TRBJ1-1; D unclear. Germline CDR1 is SGHTA and CDR2 is FQGNSA. V shed 1 base and J shed 0 bases, with 9 bases lying between them. The CDR3 length is 15 residues. In DNA, the CDR3 is TGTGCCAGCAGCTTAGTTCCAGTGATGAACACTGAAGCTTTCTTT. Translated: CASSLVPVMNTEAFF.